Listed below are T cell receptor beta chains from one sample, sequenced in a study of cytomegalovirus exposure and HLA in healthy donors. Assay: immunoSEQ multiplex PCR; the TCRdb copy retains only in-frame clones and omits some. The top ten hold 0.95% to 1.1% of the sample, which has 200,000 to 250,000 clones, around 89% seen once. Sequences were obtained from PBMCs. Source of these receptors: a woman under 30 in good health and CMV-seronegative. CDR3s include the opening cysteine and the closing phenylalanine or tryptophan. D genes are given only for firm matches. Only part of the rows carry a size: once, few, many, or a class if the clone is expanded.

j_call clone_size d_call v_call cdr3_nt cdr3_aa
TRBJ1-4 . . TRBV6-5 TGTGCCAGCAGTTACTCGTTAATCGGTGAAAAACTGTTTTTT CASSYSLIGEKLFF
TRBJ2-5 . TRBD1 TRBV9 TGTGCCAGCAGCGTAGGTCAGGGGGATCCTCAAGAGACCCAGTACTTC CASSVGQGDPQETQYF
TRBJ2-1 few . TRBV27 TGTGCCAGCAGTCGCGGGCATTACAATGAGCAGTTCTTC CASSRGHYNEQFF
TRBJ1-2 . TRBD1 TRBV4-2 TGTGCCAGCAGCGGACAGGGGGGGAATGGCTACACCTTC CASSGQGGNGYTF
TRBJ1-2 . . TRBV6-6 TGTGCCAGTGACAGGCGGGACTATGGGGGCTACACCTTC CASDRRDYGGYTF
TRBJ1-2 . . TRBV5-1 TGCGCCAGCAGCTTGGGGGACATAGCTAACTATGGCTACACCTTC CASSLGDIANYGYTF
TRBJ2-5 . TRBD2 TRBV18 TGTGCCAGCTCAGACCAGCCTAGCGGCCCAGGGTACTTC CASSDQPSGPGYF
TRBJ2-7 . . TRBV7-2 TGTGCCAGCAGCTTAGACCCACGGGTCGAGCAGTACTTC CASSLDPRVEQYF
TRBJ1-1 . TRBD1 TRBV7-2 TGTGCCAGCAGCCGAGACAGGGGGCATCCTGAAGCTTTCTTT CASSRDRGHPEAFF
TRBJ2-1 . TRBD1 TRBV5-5 TGTGCCAGCAGCGGCAGGGGGCAAGCTCAGGGGGAGTTCTTC CASSGRGQAQGEFF
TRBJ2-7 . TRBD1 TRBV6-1 TGTGCCAGCGGTAAGGGACAGAATTCCTACGAGCAGTACTTC CASGKGQNSYEQYF
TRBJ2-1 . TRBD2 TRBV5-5 TGTGCCAGCAGCCTAACGGGACTAGCGATTTACAATGAGCAGTTCTTC CASSLTGLAIYNEQFF
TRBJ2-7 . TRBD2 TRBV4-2 TGTGCCAGCAGCCAAGGACGGGAGGACTCCTACGAGCAGTACTTC CASSQGREDSYEQYF
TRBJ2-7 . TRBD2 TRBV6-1 TGTGCCAGCAGTCGGACTAGCGGGGGGGCCTACGAGCAGTACTTC CASSRTSGGAYEQYF
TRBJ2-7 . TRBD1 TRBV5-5 TGTGCCAGCAGCTTAGGACAGGCGGTGGGCTACGAGCAGTACTTC CASSLGQAVGYEQYF
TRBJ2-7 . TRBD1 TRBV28 TGTGCCAGCCAAACGGGACAGGGTCCCTACGAGCAGTACTTC CASQTGQGPYEQYF
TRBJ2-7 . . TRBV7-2 TGTGCCAGCAGCTTAGATGCGATCTCCTACGAGCAGTACTTC CASSLDAISYEQYF
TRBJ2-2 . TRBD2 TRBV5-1 TGCGCCAGCAGCTTTAGGAGCGGGGGGAAAACAACCGGGGAGCTGTTTTTT CASSFRSGGKTTGELFF
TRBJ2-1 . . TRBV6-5 TGTGCCAGCAGTTACTCTCCAGGTTACAATGAGCAGTTCTTC CASSYSPGYNEQFF
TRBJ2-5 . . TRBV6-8 TGTGCCAGCACCCACCGAAGGGGGGAGACCCAGTACTTC CASTHRRGETQYF
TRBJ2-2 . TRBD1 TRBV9 TGTGCCAGCAGCCCTCGGACAGGCACCGGGGAGCTGTTTTTT CASSPRTGTGELFF
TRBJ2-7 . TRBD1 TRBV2 TGTGCCAGCAGGGCCGGGACAGGCTTCTCCTACGAGCAGTACTTC CASRAGTGFSYEQYF
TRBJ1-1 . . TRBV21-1 TGTGCCAGCAGCAAACGACAGGGAAAGAGGGCGAACACTGAAGCTTTCTTT CASSKRQGKRANTEAFF
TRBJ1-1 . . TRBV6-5 TGTGCCAGCAGTTACACGACAGAGAACACTGAAGCTTTCTTT CASSYTTENTEAFF
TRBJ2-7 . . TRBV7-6 TGTGCCAGCAGCTCATTCGCGTACGAGCAGTACTTC CASSSFAYEQYF
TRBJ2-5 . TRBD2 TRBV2 TGTGCCAGCAGTGAGGGACTAGCGGGACTCGCCTGGACCCAGTACTTC CASSEGLAGLAWTQYF
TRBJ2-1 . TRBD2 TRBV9 TGTGCCAGCAGCAGGGGACTAGCGGGCTACAATGAGCAGTTCTTC CASSRGLAGYNEQFF
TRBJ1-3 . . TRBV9 TGTGCCAGCAGTTCTTGGGACTCGCCTGGAAACACCATATATTTT CASSSWDSPGNTIYF
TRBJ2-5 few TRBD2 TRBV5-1 TGCGCCAGCAGCTTGGCCAGCGGGGGAGAGACCCAGTACTTC CASSLASGGETQYF
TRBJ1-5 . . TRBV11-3 TGTGCCAGCAGCTTAAATCGGGATCAGCCCCAGCATTTT CASSLNRDQPQHF
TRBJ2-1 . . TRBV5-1 TGCGCCAGCAGCTTGGTCGGACAGTCCAATGAGCAGTTCTTC CASSLVGQSNEQFF
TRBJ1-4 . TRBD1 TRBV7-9 TGTGCCAGCAGTCCGCCTCTCCCTCAGGGGGCTAATGAAAAACTGTTTTTT CASSPPLPQGANEKLFF
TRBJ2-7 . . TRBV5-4 TGTGCCAGCAGCTTGATGGCGGGTGTTAACGAGCAGTACTTC CASSLMAGVNEQYF
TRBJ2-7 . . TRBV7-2 TGTGCCAGCAGCTTAGCGGGGGGAAGCTCCTACGAGCAGTACTTC CASSLAGGSSYEQYF
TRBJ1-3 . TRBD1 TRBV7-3 TGTGCCAGCAGCCCCGGGACAGTGAGCTCTGGAAACACCATATATTTT CASSPGTVSSGNTIYF
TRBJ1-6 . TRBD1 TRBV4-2 TGTGCCAGCAGCCGCCCTAGCCGGGGACAGGGGACCCAACTTTATAATTCACCCCTCCACTTT CASSRPSRGQGTQLYNSPLHF
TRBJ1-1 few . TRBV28 TGTGCCAGCAGTTTTATCCAGAGGACTGAAGCTTTCTTT CASSFIQRTEAFF
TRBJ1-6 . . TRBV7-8 TGTGCCAGCAGCTTATTAATCCTCCGCACAGGGTATAATTCACCCCTCCACTTT CASSLLILRTGYNSPLHF
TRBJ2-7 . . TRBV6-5 TGTGCCAGCAGTTCAGGGGTCCCCTACGAGCAGTACTTC CASSSGVPYEQYF
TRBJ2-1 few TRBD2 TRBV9 TGTGCCAGCAACGGACTAGCGGGAGGGAAGAGCTCCTACAATGAGCAGTTCTTC CASNGLAGGKSSYNEQFF
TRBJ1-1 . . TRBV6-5 TGTGCCAGCAGAGAGGGCAATAACGCTGAAGCTTTCTTT CASREGNNAEAFF
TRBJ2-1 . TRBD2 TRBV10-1 TGCGCCAGCAGTGAGACTAGCGGGAGTTACAATGAGCAGTTCTTC CASSETSGSYNEQFF
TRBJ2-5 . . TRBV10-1 TGCGCCAGCAGTGAGTCATCAGGGCGGGAGACCCAGTACTTC CASSESSGRETQYF
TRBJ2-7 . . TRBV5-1 TGCGCCAGCAGCCGGGGAAACGACGGATTTGGCGAGCAATACTTC CASSRGNDGFGEQYF
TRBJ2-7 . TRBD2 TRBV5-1 TGCGCCAGCAGCTTGGCCGGGACTACCCTCTACGAGCAGTACTTC CASSLAGTTLYEQYF
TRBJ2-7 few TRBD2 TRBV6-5 TGTGCCAGCAGTTACGGGAGGGGCGAGCAGTACTTC CASSYGRGEQYF